This T cell receptor beta chain was captured by sequencing in a study of shared clonotypes between healthy human individuals. Overall study findings and caveats: In several donors, around 5% of naive CD4 clonotypes appeared in common. Sequencing of the sorted subsets was shown by rarefaction to be incomplete despite large depth.

In the case of this clone: The antigen is unknown.

Looked up from germline, CDR1 is LNHDA and CDR2 is SQIVND (reference sequence). J lost 1 base, V lost 5 bases, and 8 bases had no gene match. There are 17 residues in the CDR3. The authors loaded about 200 ng DNA, about 30,000 T cell genomes, into sorted-subset replicate PCRs. Methods used by the authors: ImmunoSEQ output lacked quality scores and full-length reads, limiting matched filtering. The repertoire was sequenced with immunoSEQ multiplex PCR; TCRdb's copy has only in-frame clones and lacks some. V and J calls and clone size are copied from that table; D and trimming were computed from the DNA. The sample includes 950,000 to 1,300,000 clones, about 70% of them seen just once.

The receptor was isolated from a man aged 18 to 29 in good health. The V and J genes are TRBV19 and TRBJ2-2; 9 bases map to TRBD2. Material: memory CD4+ T cells sorted from blood. Subset defined: CD45RA-negative fraction. The CDR3 loop reads CASSGRTSALNTGELFF. The CDR3 nucleotides are TGTGCCAGTAGTGGGAGGACTAGCGCGCTGAACACCGGGGAGCTGTTTTTT. Based on the CDR3 plus reference TRBV19 and TRBJ2-2, the full variable domain is DGGITQSPKYLFRKEGQNVTLSCEQNLNHDAMYWYRQDPGQGLRLIYYSQIVNDFQKGDIAEGYSVSREKKESFPLTVTSAQKNPTAFYLCASSGRTSALNTGELFFGEGSRLTVL.